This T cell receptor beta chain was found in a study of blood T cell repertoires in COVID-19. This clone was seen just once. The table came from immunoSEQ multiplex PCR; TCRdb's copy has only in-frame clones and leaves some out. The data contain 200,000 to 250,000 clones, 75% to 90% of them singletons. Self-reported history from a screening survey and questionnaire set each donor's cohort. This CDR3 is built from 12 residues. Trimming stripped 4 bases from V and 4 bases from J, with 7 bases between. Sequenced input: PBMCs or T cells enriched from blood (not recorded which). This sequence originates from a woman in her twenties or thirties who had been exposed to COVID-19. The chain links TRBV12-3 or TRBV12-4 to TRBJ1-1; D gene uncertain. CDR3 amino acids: CASSWAGTEAFF. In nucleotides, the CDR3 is TGTGCCAGCAGTTGGGCCGGCACTGAAGCTTTCTTT.